This T cell receptor beta chain derives from a study of response to subunit inactivated influenza vaccine. Whole-study results and caveats: Authors suggested few new T cells are recruited by each seasonal influenza vaccination.

TCRdb independently ran MiXCR on the RT-PCR reads; one entry per CDR3 protein. The data show 150,000 to 200,000 distinct CDR3 sequences, around 10% seen once. This clonotype was detected ten times or more. Its antigen is still unknown. This specimen was CD8+ T cells sorted from PBMCs, taken roughly 24 months after vaccination. This TCR derives from a man aged 45 to 70 who received an inactivated influenza vaccine.

Written as DNA, the CDR3 is TGTGCCAGCAGCTTAAACAATGAGCAGTTCTTC. Encoded protein: CASSLNNEQFF. This chain links TRBV7-9 with TRBJ2-1, with unresolved D. The V gene lost 2 bases and the J gene lost 5 bases, with 1 base spanning the gap. CDR3 size: 11 residues. Germline V gene lookup returns CDR1 SEHNR and CDR2 FQNEAQ (reference sequence).